A single sample is the source of the 24 T cell receptor beta chains below, sequenced in a study of shared clonotypes between healthy human individuals (dated by TCRdb to about 2020). Library generation was performed with the immunoSEQ multiplex PCR assay. Sourced from immuneACCESS, this table was stored by TCRdb with only in-frame sequences that have V and J called. A share of the clones is absent; for the studies checked, an unresolved V gene accounts for under half, and the remainder has no known explanation. This sample holds 170,000 or so clones; around 63% were observed only once. The top ten constitute about 9.4% of the sample. Input material: memory CD4+ T cells sorted from blood. The sample's cell subset or site, from its label and the paper: CD45RA-negative fraction. The receptors were sampled from a man aged 25-45 years in good health.

This clone was observed a single time. This chain uses TRBV6-6 with TRBJ1-2; possible D gene TRBD1, 5 bases. CDR3 size: 14 residues. From germline, CDR1 is MNHNY and CDR2 SVGAGI (reference sequence). Trimming removed 8 bases at V and 0 bases at J, with 13 bases between. The CDR3 is CASGGWATNYGYTF. As DNA, the CDR3 is TGTGCCAGCGGGGGGTGGGCAACTAACTATGGCTACACCTTC.

The chain couples TRBV2 to TRBJ1-5, with D possibly TRBD1 on 5 matching bases. V was pared by 7 bases and J by 7 bases, with 14 bases between. The CDR3 is 13 amino acids. CDR1 and CDR2 from the germline V gene are SNHLY and FYNNEI. CDR3 sequence: CASNGGLQQPQHF. For the CDR3, the DNA is TGTGCCAGCAATGGGGGTTTACAGCAGCCCCAGCATTTT.

The chain employs TRBV29-1 and TRBJ1-5, with unresolved D. The CDR3 consists of 14 residues. In germline, CDR1 is SQVTM, CDR2 ANQGSEA. Deletions cut 5 bases from V and 1 base from J, with 12 bases between. CDR3 protein: CSVTAGLSNQPQHF. The CDR3 DNA sequence: TGCAGCGTTACGGCAGGACTGAGCAATCAGCCCCAGCATTTT. Together with reference TRBV29-1 and TRBJ1-5, the CDR3 gives the full variable domain: SAVISQKPSRDICQRGTSLTIQCQVDSQVTMMFWYRQQPGQSLTLIATANQGSEATYESGFVIDKFPISRPNLTFSTLTVSNMSPEDSSIYLCSVTAGLSNQPQHFGDGTRLSIL.

The chain has TRBV11-2 and TRBJ2-5; 8 bases agree with TRBD2. CDR3 size: 15 residues. The germline V gene has CDR1 SGHAT and CDR2 FQNNGV. Trimming took 0 bases from V and 1 from J; bases not matched to a gene: 1. The CDR3 protein is CASSLDGTSQETQYF. For the CDR3, the DNA is TGTGCCAGCAGCTTAGATGGGACTAGCCAAGAGACCCAGTACTTC.

The chain carries TRBV5-1 and TRBJ1-3; D unclear. Germline V gene lookup returns CDR1 SGHRS and CDR2 YFSETQ. The CDR3 is 16 amino acids. V lost 0 bases and J 0 bases, leaving 10 bases between the germline ends. CDR3 nucleotides: TGCGCCAGCAGCTTGGATCTGGGGATCTCTGGAAACACCATATATTTT. Residues: CASSLDLGISGNTIYF.

V is TRBV2 and J is TRBJ2-5; TRBD2 aligns across 8 bases. The J segment lost 1 base and the V segment lost 7 bases, leaving 14 bases of the junction unmatched. This CDR3 spans 17 amino acids. The germline CDR1 and CDR2 sequences are SNHLY and FYNNEI. The CDR3 protein is CASTPLSGLGGQETQYF. The CDR3 DNA follows: TGTGCCAGCACCCCCTTGTCGGGACTAGGCGGCCAAGAGACCCAGTACTTC.

The chain links TRBV6-5 to TRBJ2-2, with 8 bases lining up with TRBD2. The CDR3 totals 16 residues. CDR1 is MNHEY, CDR2 SVGAGI, per germline. The V and J ends lost 4 bases and 6 bases, in that order; junction bases with no gene match: 10. CDR3 sequence (DNA): TGTGCCAGCAGTTCAACAGCGGGAGCTCTGTCCGGGGAGCTGTTTTTT. It yields the protein CASSSTAGALSGELFF.

The DNA of the CDR3 is TGCAGCGTTCGGTCCGAGAATGAAGCTTTCTTT. Translating it yields CSVRSENEAFF. J is TRBJ1-1 and V is TRBV29-1; no firm D call. Germline loops: CDR1 SQVTM, CDR2 ANQGSEA. Trimming took off 5 bases at V and 7 bases at J, with 11 bases between the two ends. The CDR3 consists of 11 residues. Drawing the rest from reference TRBV29-1 and TRBJ1-1, the complete variable domain is SAVISQKPSRDICQRGTSLTIQCQVDSQVTMMFWYRQQPGQSLTLIATANQGSEATYESGFVIDKFPISRPNLTFSTLTVSNMSPEDSSIYLCSVRSENEAFFGQGTRLTVV.

Only a few counts were recorded for this clone. This chain links TRBV7-2 with TRBJ2-1; a weak D match, TRBD2 (6 bases). From germline, CDR1 is SGHTA and CDR2 FQGNSA. The CDR3 has 15 amino acids. V shed 2 bases and J shed 9 bases, with 17 bases lying between them. This CDR3 reads CASSLTGTVLSEQFF. The CDR3 region has the DNA TGTGCCAGCAGCTTAACCGGGACTGTATTAAGTGAGCAGTTCTTC.

As for this clone: Other DNA sequences in the same sample also yield this CDR3. The chain joins TRBV5-1 to TRBJ2-5, with D uncertain. CDR3 length equals 13 residues. Germline V lookup: CDR1 SGHRS, CDR2 YFSETQ. Trimming took off 0 bases at V and 2 bases at J, with 5 bases between the two ends. The CDR3 nucleotides read TGCGCCAGCAGCTTGGTAGGACAAGAGACCCAGTACTTC. Translation gives CASSLVGQETQYF.

This clone has only a few counts. The gene calls are TRBV5-1 and TRBJ2-5; no clear D gene. CDR1 SGHRS and CDR2 YFSETQ come from the germline V gene. The CDR3 covers 14 residues. Trimming took off 4 bases at V and 0 bases at J, with 10 bases between the two ends. The CDR3 here is CASSPSTNQETQYF. The CDR3 DNA is TGCGCCAGCAGCCCAAGTACCAACCAAGAGACCCAGTACTTC.

The V and J genes are TRBV25-1 and TRBJ1-2; D is unclear. V lost 2 bases and J lost 4, with 8 bases in between. Germline values: CDR1 MGHDK, CDR2 SYGVNS. The CDR3 contains 13 residues. CDR3 sequence (DNA): TGTGCCAGCAGTGAAAATGGCCTCTATGGCTACACCTTC. This translates into CASSENGLYGYTF.

The chain employs TRBV7-3 and TRBJ2-1, with D perhaps TRBD2 (5 bases). The length of the CDR3 is 13 residues. V lost 5 bases and J lost 5, with 10 bases in between. In germline, CDR1 is SGHTA, CDR2 FQGTGA. Here the CDR3 DNA reads TGTGCCAGCAGCCCGGACGGGGACAATGAGCAGTTCTTC. Protein product: CASSPDGDNEQFF.

In DNA form, the CDR3 reads TGTGCCAGCAGCATAGCGGGAGCCTACAATGAGCAGTTCTTC. The encoded protein is CASSIAGAYNEQFF. The gene calls are TRBV7-3 and TRBJ2-1; 9 bases align to TRBD2. The CDR3 has 14 residues. V lost 5 bases and J lost 2; bases outside the gene matches: 1. The germline gives CDR1 SGHTA, CDR2 FQGTGA.

DNA of the CDR3: TGTGCCAGCCGTGCGGTTCCCAGAGGCTCCTACGAGCAGTACTTC. It specifies CASRAVPRGSYEQYF. The chain employs TRBV6-5 and TRBJ2-7; no definite D call. The V end lost 8 bases, the J end lost 0 bases, and 17 bases lay between the germline ends. Germline V gene data show CDR1 as MNHEY and CDR2 as SVGAGI. This CDR3 contains 15 residues.

V is TRBV7-2 and J is TRBJ1-5, with D perhaps TRBD1 (6 bases). The V gene lost 6 bases and the J gene lost 9 bases, with 12 bases spanning the gap. This CDR3 has 12 amino acids. CDR1 and CDR2 from the germline V gene are SGHTA and FQGNSA. This chain's CDR3 is CASSSGVRPQHF. The CDR3 DNA is TGTGCCAGCAGTTCAGGGGTGAGGCCCCAGCATTTT.

This clone has just a few counts. The CDR3 DNA reads as TGCGCCAGCAGTACGTCAGGGGGGGAGACCCAGTACTTC. Residues: CASSTSGGETQYF. V is TRBV10-1 and J is TRBJ2-5; TRBD1 might be the D (7 bases). The V gene's germline CDR1 is WNHNN and CDR2 SYGVQD (reference sequence). The CDR3 is made up of 13 amino acids. V shed 5 bases and J shed 5 bases, with 12 bases lying between them.

The chain is built from TRBV6-5 and TRBJ2-7; D is perhaps TRBD2 (5 bases). Germline loops: CDR1 MNHEY, CDR2 SVGAGI. The CDR3 has 11 residues. V was clipped by 5 bases and J by 6 bases, with 8 bases between them. The CDR3 reads CASSGRSEQYF. For the CDR3, the DNA is TGTGCCAGCAGTGGGAGAAGCGAGCAGTACTTC.

The chain recombines TRBV18 with TRBJ2-1, with 9 bases aligning to TRBD1. V trimming: 1 base; J trimming: 7 bases; junction bases outside the gene matches: 5. CDR3 length: 15 amino acids. Germline V CDR1 and CDR2: KGHSH, LQKENI. The CDR3 bases are TGTGCCAGCTCACCACAGCCGACAGGGGGAAATGAGCAGTTCTTC. Residues: CASSPQPTGGNEQFF.

This clone showed up just a few times. The chain uses TRBV27 and TRBJ2-7; the D gene is possibly TRBD1 (7 bases). Trimming took 0 bases from V and 2 from J, leaving 11 bases between them. Germline V CDR1 and CDR2: MNHEY, SMNVEV (reference sequence). The CDR3 covers 15 residues. This CDR3 reads CASSLSRDRPYEQYF. The CDR3 nucleotides are TGTGCCAGCAGTTTATCGCGGGACAGACCCTACGAGCAGTACTTC.

V is TRBV5-4 and J is TRBJ2-7, with 7 bases aligning to TRBD1. The V segment lost 0 bases and the J segment 3 bases; nucleotides outside the gene matches: 12. In germline, CDR1 is SGHNT, CDR2 YYREEE (reference sequence). The CDR3 covers 17 residues. The CDR3: CASSLANRGFRGYEQYF. DNA for the CDR3: TGTGCCAGCAGCTTGGCAAACAGGGGCTTTAGGGGCTACGAGCAGTACTTC.

Here the CDR3 reads CASSSSGVAGLGSYNEQFF. DNA for the CDR3: TGTGCCAGCAGCTCAAGCGGGGTAGCCGGCCTTGGCTCCTACAATGAGCAGTTCTTC. The chain combines TRBV9 with TRBJ2-1; 7 nucleotides line up with TRBD2. The germline V gene encodes CDR1 SGDLS and CDR2 YYNGEE. J lost 0 bases, V lost 4 bases, and 16 bases had no gene match. The CDR3 is made up of 19 amino acids.

The chain couples TRBV29-1 to TRBJ2-1; 10 bases align to TRBD1. This CDR3 spans 14 amino acids. Germline loops: CDR1 SQVTM, CDR2 ANQGSEA. V gave up 4 bases and J gave up 4 bases; unmatched junction bases: 4. The CDR3 protein is CSVGGQGTYNEQFF. For the CDR3, the DNA is TGCAGCGTTGGGGGACAGGGGACTTACAATGAGCAGTTCTTC.

J is TRBJ2-7 and V is TRBV18, with D possibly TRBD1 on 6 matching bases. Germline V gene sequence: CDR1 KGHSH, CDR2 LQKENI. The CDR3 has 15 residues. Trimming took off 2 bases at V and 5 bases at J, with 16 bases between the two ends. As DNA, the CDR3 is TGTGCCAGCTCACCAAATGATCAGGGGTTCCACGAGCAGTACTTC. Amino acid sequence: CASSPNDQGFHEQYF.